Each of the 19 T cell receptor beta chains below was sequenced from the same sample in a study of post-analysis software for immune sequencing data. The TCR beta cDNA libraries carried unique molecular identifiers. TCRdb processed the PCR reads anew with MiXCR; each CDR3 protein has one entry. The sample includes about 770,000 distinct CDR3 sequences, 46% of them seen just once. Study-level points and caveats: In patients, TRBV5-6, TRBV5-1 and TRBV20-1 belonged to several TRBV segments found more frequently than in controls.

Antigens of these TCRs are unknown. The sequenced material came from blood. The origin of the receptors is a girl aged 5 to 17 with multiple sclerosis.

This clonotype was recorded a few times. The chain is built from TRBV4-2 and TRBJ2-1, with unresolved D. Trimming shortened V by 1 base and J by 6 bases, and 19 bases separated the two germline ends. Germline V CDR1 and CDR2: LGHNA, YNFKEQ. This CDR3 is built from 17 residues. The CDR3 region is CASSQGLLAESGNEQFF. CDR3 in DNA: TGTGCCAGCAGCCAAGGCTTGCTGGCAGAGTCGGGCAATGAGCAGTTCTTC.

The gene calls are TRBV27 and TRBJ2-1; TRBD2 aligns across 11 bases. Germline assignment: CDR1 MNHEY and CDR2 SMNVEV (reference sequence). The CDR3 sequence is 14 residues long. Unmatched junction bases numbered 5, after V lost 4 bases and J lost 9 bases. CDR3 bases: TGTGCCAGCAGTTCCTATAGCGGGAGGGCTGAGCAGTTCTTC. Encoded protein: CASSSYSGRAEQFF.

The table lists this clonotype with a few counts. The chain carries TRBV28 and TRBJ2-3, with 9 bases that match TRBD2. Germline CDR1 MDHEN, CDR2 SYDVKM. This CDR3 comprises 16 residues. The ends lost 4 bases at V and 4 bases at J; junction bases unmatched: 9. The DNA of the CDR3 is TGTGCCAGCAGTTGGAGCTTTAGCGGGAGTTCAGATACGCAGTATTTT. Protein product: CASSWSFSGSSDTQYF.

The rearrangement uses TRBV6-5 and TRBJ2-1, with D perhaps assigned TRBD1 or TRBD2 (5 bases each). This CDR3 contains 16 residues. CDR1 and CDR2 from the germline V gene are MNHEY and SVGAGI. V lost 4 bases to trimming and J lost 7 bases, with 20 bases between them. CDR3 protein: CASSSYASGRSNEQFF. DNA for the CDR3: TGTGCCAGCAGTTCCTATGCGTCGGGACGCTCTAATGAGCAGTTCTTC.

The chain is built from TRBV7-2 and TRBJ1-5, with TRBD1 matching over 8 bases. The CDR3 length is 18 residues. Germline V gene data show CDR1 as SGHTA and CDR2 as FQGNSA. V lost 5 bases and J lost 2; bases outside the gene matches: 14. CDR3 amino acids: CASSPRTGKRSGNQPQHF. CDR3 nucleotide sequence: TGTGCCAGCAGCCCCAGGACAGGGAAAAGGTCAGGCAATCAGCCCCAGCATTTT.

This clonotype was observed a handful of times. The chain recombines TRBV7-9 with TRBJ2-3; TRBD2 agrees at 8 bases. V lost 5 bases and J lost 6; bases outside the gene matches: 10. CDR1 and CDR2 (germline): SEHNR, FQNEAQ (reference sequence). The CDR3 runs to 15 residues. In nucleotides, the CDR3 is TGTGCCAGCAGCCCCGCCCAGCGGGAGAAGGATACGCAGTATTTT. This encodes CASSPAQREKDTQYF.

The rearrangement uses TRBV7-8 and TRBJ1-1, with no clear D. The CDR3 has 13 amino acids. Germline V gene sequence: CDR1 SGHVS, CDR2 FQNEAQ. The V and J ends lost 1 base and 11 bases respectively, with 14 bases between them. CDR3 DNA: TGTGCCAGCAGCTTAGGTGGGGTCATCGCCGCTTTCTTT. Protein: CASSLGGVIAAFF.

This clonotype was seen more than once but under ten times. This sequence joins TRBV20-1 and TRBJ2-5, with D unclear. Germline lookup yields CDR1 DFQATT and CDR2 SNEGSKA (reference sequence). This CDR3 is built from 13 residues. V was cut by 3 bases and J by 7 bases, with 15 bases left in between. DNA for the CDR3: TGCAGTGCTAGTGGCAGTCTAGGCTCGACCCAGTACTTC. Protein sequence: CSASGSLGSTQYF.

V gene TRBV7-2 combines with J gene TRBJ1-1; 7 positions agree with TRBD1. CDR1 and CDR2 (germline): SGHTA, FQGNSA. This CDR3 comprises 15 residues. J gave up 1 base and V 5 bases, and 7 bases lay outside the gene matches. The CDR3 DNA reads as TGTGCCAGCAGCCTCCGGGACAGCCCGAACACTGAAGCTTTCTTT. It is translated as CASSLRDSPNTEAFF.

The rearrangement joins TRBV25-1 to TRBJ2-5, with D possibly being TRBD2 (7 bases). The DNA end is more similar to TRBJ2-7, so the J call may be wrong. Looked up from germline, CDR1 is MGHDK and CDR2 is SYGVNS. The CDR3 runs to 15 residues. CDR3 sequence (DNA): TGTGCCAGCAGTGAATCAGGGGCGGGAGCCTTCGAGCAGTACTTC. Its translation is CASSESGAGAFEQYF.

This chain uses TRBV12-3 or TRBV12-4 with TRBJ2-5, with 7 bases that match TRBD2. V shed 5 bases and J 7 bases; nucleotides not matched to a gene: 4. CDR3 size: 12 residues. The CDR3 nucleotides read TGTGCCAGCAGTCAGGGAGGGGCGACCCAGTACTTC. Translated: CASSQGGATQYF.

J is TRBJ2-7 and V is TRBV20-1; D possibly matches TRBD1 or TRBD2 (5 bases each). CDR1 and CDR2 (germline): DFQATT, SNEGSKA (reference sequence). This CDR3 comprises 12 residues. Trimming removed 3 bases from V and 5 bases from J, with 11 bases in between. Here the CDR3 DNA reads TGCAGTGCTAGGCTATCGGGACACGAGCAGTACTTC. Translating it yields CSARLSGHEQYF.

The J gene is TRBJ2-3, the V gene TRBV7-9; D gene ambiguous. Germline V gives CDR1 SEHNR, CDR2 FQNEAQ (reference sequence). Trimming took 4 bases from V and 5 from J, leaving 22 bases between them. The length of the CDR3 is 17 residues. The CDR3 is CASSSPRSSLVVDTQYF. In DNA, the CDR3 is TGTGCCAGCAGCTCGCCAAGGTCGAGTCTTGTTGTAGATACGCAGTATTTT.

The chain employs TRBV30 and TRBJ2-7; no definite D call. V lost 0 bases, J lost 0 bases, and 9 bases lay in between. CDR3 length: 14 residues. CDR1 and CDR2 from the germline V gene are GTSNPN and SVGIG (reference sequence). This chain's CDR3 is CAWSVRRGSYEQYF. CDR3 sequence (DNA): TGTGCCTGGAGTGTACGACGTGGCTCCTACGAGCAGTACTTC.

A few counts support this clonotype. Written as DNA, the CDR3 is TGTGCCAGCAGTAGGGGGCGGGCCTACGAGCAGTACTTC. Residues: CASSRGRAYEQYF. This chain joins TRBV6-1 and TRBJ2-7; 7 bases match TRBD1. Germline V gene sequence: CDR1 MNHNS, CDR2 SASEGT. The length of the CDR3 is 13 residues. J lost 2 bases, V lost 5 bases, and 3 bases had no gene match.

This chain connects TRBV28 to TRBJ1-3; maybe TRBD1 (5 bases). Per the germline V gene, CDR1 is MDHEN and CDR2 is SYDVKM. V lost 3 bases, J lost 0 bases, and 12 bases lay in between. The CDR3 runs 16 residues. The chain's CDR3 is CASSFRARSSGNTIYF. CDR3 in DNA: TGTGCCAGCAGTTTCAGGGCGCGAAGCTCTGGAAACACCATATATTTT.

Here the CDR3 DNA reads TGTGCCAGCAGTGTTGGACTAGCGGGAAGGTACTCCTACAATGAGCAGTTCTTC. It translates to CASSVGLAGRYSYNEQFF. This chain uses TRBV6-2 or TRBV6-3 with TRBJ2-1; 12 bases are shared with TRBD2. J gave up 0 bases and V 5 bases, and 8 bases lay outside the gene matches. Germline CDR1 MNHEY, CDR2 SVGEGT. CDR3 length: 18 amino acids.

The CDR3 loop reads CATSPRRQGAGEQYF. The CDR3 DNA sequence: TGTGCCACCAGCCCCCGGAGACAGGGGGCCGGCGAGCAGTACTTC. The chain uses TRBV15 and TRBJ2-7; TRBD1 matches at 10 bases. The trim removed 5 bases at V and 6 bases at J, leaving 10 bases unmatched. The CDR3 is 15 amino acids. Germline lookup yields CDR1 LNHNV and CDR2 YYDKDF (reference sequence).

This clonotype has more than one count but fewer than ten. This chain connects TRBV29-1 to TRBJ2-5, with 8 bases matching TRBD1. The last part of the DNA fits TRBJ2-7 better; the J call may be wrong. The CDR3 length is 12 residues. Germline-derived CDR1 and CDR2 are SQVTM and ANQGSEA. The CDR3 reads CSVLGQGTEQYF. The CDR3 bases are TGCAGCGTGCTCGGACAGGGTACCGAGCAGTACTTC.